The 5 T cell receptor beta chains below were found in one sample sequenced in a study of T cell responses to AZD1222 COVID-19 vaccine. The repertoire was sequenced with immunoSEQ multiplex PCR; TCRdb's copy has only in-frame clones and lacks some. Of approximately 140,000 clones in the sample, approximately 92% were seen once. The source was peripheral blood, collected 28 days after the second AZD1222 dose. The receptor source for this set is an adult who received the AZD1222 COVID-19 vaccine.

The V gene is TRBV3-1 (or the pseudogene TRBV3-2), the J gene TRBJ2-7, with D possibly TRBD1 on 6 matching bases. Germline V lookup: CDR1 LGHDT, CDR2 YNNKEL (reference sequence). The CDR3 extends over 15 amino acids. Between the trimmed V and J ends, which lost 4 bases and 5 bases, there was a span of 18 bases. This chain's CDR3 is CASSPPHGQINEQYF. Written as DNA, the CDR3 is TGTGCCAGCAGCCCCCCACACGGACAGATCAACGAGCAGTACTTC.

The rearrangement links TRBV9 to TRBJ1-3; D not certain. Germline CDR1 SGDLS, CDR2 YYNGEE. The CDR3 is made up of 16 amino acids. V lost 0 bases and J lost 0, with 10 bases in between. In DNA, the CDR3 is TGTGCCAGCAGCGTAGGGAATACCCTCTCTGGAAACACCATATATTTT. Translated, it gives CASSVGNTLSGNTIYF.

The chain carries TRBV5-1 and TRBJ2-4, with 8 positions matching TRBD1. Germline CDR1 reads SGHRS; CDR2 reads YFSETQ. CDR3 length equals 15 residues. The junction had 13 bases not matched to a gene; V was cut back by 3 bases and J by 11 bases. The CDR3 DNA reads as TGCGCCAGCAGCTCAGAAGGACAGGGACGAAAGGTTCAGTACTTC. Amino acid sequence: CASSSEGQGRKVQYF. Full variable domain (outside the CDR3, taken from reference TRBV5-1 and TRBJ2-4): KAGVTQTPRYLIKTRGQQVTLSCSPISGHRSVSWYQQTPGQGLQFLFEYFSETQRNKGNFPGRFSGRQFSNSRSEMNVSTLELGDSALYLCASSSEGQGRKVQYFGAGTRLSVL.

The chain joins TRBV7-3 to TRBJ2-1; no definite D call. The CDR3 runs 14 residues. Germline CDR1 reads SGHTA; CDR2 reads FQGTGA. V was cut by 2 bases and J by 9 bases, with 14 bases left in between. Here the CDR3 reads CASSLGSDHAEQFF. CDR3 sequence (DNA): TGTGCCAGCAGCTTAGGAAGCGACCACGCTGAGCAGTTCTTC.

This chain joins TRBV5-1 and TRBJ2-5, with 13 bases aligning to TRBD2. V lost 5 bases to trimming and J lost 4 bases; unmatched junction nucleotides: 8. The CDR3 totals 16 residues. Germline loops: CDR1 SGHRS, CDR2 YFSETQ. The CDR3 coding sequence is TGCGCCAGCAGACGTGGGACTAGCGGGATGGGAGAGACCCAGTACTTC. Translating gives CASRRGTSGMGETQYF. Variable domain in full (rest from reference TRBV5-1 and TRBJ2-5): KAGVTQTPRYLIKTRGQQVTLSCSPISGHRSVSWYQQTPGQGLQFLFEYFSETQRNKGNFPGRFSGRQFSNSRSEMNVSTLELGDSALYLCASRRGTSGMGETQYFGPGTRLLVL.